The rows below give T cell receptor beta chains drawn from one sample of a study of spatial heterogeneity in lung cancer. TCRdb passed the 5' RACE reads through MiXCR, listing each CDR3 protein once. The repertoire holds about 100,000 distinct CDR3 sequences, with less than 20% as singletons. The sample here was PBMCs, taken at follow-up. The receptor source for this set is a male donor with early-stage non-small cell lung cancer. CDR3s include the opening cysteine and the closing phenylalanine or tryptophan.

j_gene	v_gene	CDR3aa
TRBJ1-2	TRBV6-5	CASYSQIYGYTF
TRBJ2-4	TRBV20-1	CSAKSTGENIQYF
TRBJ1-5	TRBV12-3/TRBV12-4	CASSPGGRRLSQHF
TRBJ1-1	TRBV9	CASSVGGMNTEAFF
TRBJ1-6	TRBV12-3/TRBV12-4	CASSPLGQNSPLHF
TRBJ2-7	TRBV14	CASSHGRTGKYEQYF
TRBJ2-1	TRBV9	CASSPPPQLAGVHNEQFF
TRBJ2-5	TRBV12-3/TRBV12-4	CASSYSGGGKTQYF
TRBJ2-5	TRBV7-2	CASSSLFTSGRAIETQYF
TRBJ2-5	TRBV7-9	CASSVRQGLETQYF
TRBJ2-1	TRBV20-1	CSAEDSSDPYNEQFF
TRBJ2-1	TRBV2	CASMGLAGGHEQFF
TRBJ2-5	TRBV11-2	CASSPTTGGVETQYF
TRBJ1-1	TRBV6-2/TRBV6-3	CACLRQGSPEAFF
TRBJ2-1	TRBV12-3/TRBV12-4	CASSLQGTGYNEQFF
TRBJ1-6	TRBV15	CATSRDTGRGSQFTLHF
TRBJ1-4	TRBV7-8	CASSLVGETNEKLFF
TRBJ2-2	TRBV12-3/TRBV12-4	CASSFTGRATGELFF
TRBJ2-7	TRBV30	CAWSVSGYEQYF
TRBJ1-2	TRBV7-2	CASSPTGSDYGYTF
TRBJ2-7	TRBV15	CATSRVLGQGLSEQYF
TRBJ2-6	TRBV29-1	CSAGNAGANVLTF
TRBJ2-7	TRBV20-1	CSALSRGLHYEQYF
TRBJ2-7	TRBV11-2	CASSGGLAGGEQYF
TRBJ2-6	TRBV3-1	CASSLEDISGANVLTF
TRBJ2-3	TRBV11-3	CASSYSGDTQYF
TRBJ2-4	TRBV4-1	CASSPGGLAKNIQYF
TRBJ1-2	TRBV5-1	CASSLGTGSVAYGYTF
TRBJ1-6	TRBV7-8	CASSPQGDDNSSLHF
TRBJ2-3	TRBV5-6	CASSFLARSTDTQYF
TRBJ2-1	TRBV3-1	CASSHRRFEQFF